The 24 T cell receptor beta chains given below trace back to one sample, sequenced in a study of molecular identifiers for immune sequencing clone quantification. TCRdb itself ran the PCR reads through MiXCR, one entry per CDR3 protein. The data contain under 600,000 distinct CDR3 sequences, 25% of them singletons. Sequencing used naive CD8+ T cells from blood, with Jurkat cell RNA spiked in. Regarding subset: FACS-sorted CD8+CD4-CCR7+CD45RA+ naive T cells. These receptors originate from a human donor in good health. Some libraries in this study had Jurkat cell RNA spiked in.

This clonotype showed up just a few times. The chain links TRBV5-6 to TRBJ2-7; D may be TRBD2 (7 bases). The CDR3 consists of 13 residues. CDR1 SGHDT and CDR2 YYEEEE come from the germline V gene. V lost 1 base to trimming and J lost 6 bases, with 11 bases between them. In DNA form, the CDR3 reads TGTGCCAGCAGCTTGTGGGGGGGGCTCGAGCAGTACTTC. It codes for CASSLWGGLEQYF. The whole variable domain, filled in from reference TRBV5-6 and TRBJ2-7, reads DAGVTQSPTHLIKTRGQQVTLRCSPKSGHDTVSWYQQALGQGPQFIFQYYEEEERQRGNFPDRFSGHQFPNYSSELNVNALLLGDSALYLCASSLWGGLEQYFGPGTRLTVT.

This clonotype was detected ten times or more. The chain couples TRBV30 to TRBJ2-2; tentative D call: TRBD1 (7 bases). Germline V gene lookup returns CDR1 GTSNPN and CDR2 SVGIG (reference sequence). V was trimmed by 2 bases and J by 5 bases, leaving 12 bases between them. The CDR3 is made up of 14 amino acids. The CDR3 loop reads CAWSRQGGTGELFF. CDR3 DNA sequence: TGTGCCTGGAGTAGGCAGGGGGGTACCGGGGAGCTGTTTTTT.

CDR3 protein: CAWSNGLLGYEQYF. CDR3 nucleotide sequence: TGTGCCTGGAGCAACGGGCTCTTGGGATACGAGCAGTACTTC. This chain uses TRBV30 with TRBJ2-7; no clear D. V lost 3 bases and J lost 4, with 16 bases in between. Looked up from germline, CDR1 is GTSNPN and CDR2 is SVGIG (reference sequence). The CDR3 has 14 residues.

Notes on this clonotype: A much larger clone differs from this one at a single base, so this may be a read error. V gene TRBV30 combines with J gene TRBJ2-1, with a weak D call TRBD2 (6 bases). The CDR3 covers 12 residues. Germline values: CDR1 GTSNPN, CDR2 SVGIG (reference sequence). The CDR3 coding sequence is TGTGCCTGGGGGACTTCCCACAAGGAGCAGTTCTTC. Residues: CAWGTSHKEQFF.

About this clonotype: This may stem from a read error, because a much larger clone lies one nucleotide away. The chain employs TRBV30 and TRBJ2-3, with D possibly called TRBD1 or TRBD2 (5 bases each). Trimming left V 5 bases short and J 4 bases short, with 13 bases between. Germline CDR1 and CDR2: GTSNPN and SVGIG (reference sequence). There are 13 residues in the CDR3. Here the CDR3 reads CAWRPGTADTQYF. The DNA of the CDR3 is TGTGCCTGGCGCCCCGGGACGGCAGATACGCAGTATTTT. Based on the CDR3 plus reference TRBV30 and TRBJ2-3, the full variable domain is SQTIHQWPATLVQPVGSPLSLECTVEGTSNPNLYWYRQAAGRGLQLLFYSVGIGQISSEVPQNLSASRPQDRQFILSSKKLLLSDSGFYLCAWRPGTADTQYFGPGTRLTVL.

This clonotype turned up a few times. The V call is TRBV19, the J call TRBJ2-1, with 9 nucleotides matching TRBD1. Germline V gene lookup returns CDR1 LNHDA and CDR2 SQIVND (reference sequence). Trimming cost V 8 bases and J 5 bases; bases outside gene matches: 10. The CDR3 loop spans 15 amino acids. CDR3 protein: CASAPGQGFDNEQFF. CDR3 coding DNA: TGTGCCAGTGCACCGGGACAGGGTTTCGACAATGAGCAGTTCTTC.

V usage is TRBV20-1 and J usage is TRBJ1-1, with D uncertain. This CDR3 has 15 amino acids. CDR1 and CDR2 from the germline V gene are DFQATT and SNEGSKA (reference sequence). V was pared by 0 bases and J by 4 bases, with 15 bases between. The CDR3 DNA follows: TGCAGTGCTAGAGATCCGCAAGAGGGAGTCACTGAAGCTTTCTTT. Amino acid sequence: CSARDPQEGVTEAFF.

This clonotype was found many times. The chain's CDR3 is CASSQDLMNTEAFF. The CDR3, as DNA: TGCGCCAGCAGCCAAGATCTGATGAACACTGAAGCTTTCTTT. The gene calls are TRBV4-3 and TRBJ1-1, with D unclear. This CDR3 has 14 residues. Germline loops: CDR1 LGHNA, CDR2 YSLEER. V gave up 0 bases and J gave up 0 bases, with 5 bases separating them.

This clonotype was found many times. This chain joins TRBV7-9 and TRBJ1-6; unclear D gene. The CDR3 sequence is 15 residues long. Trimming left V 5 bases short and J 2 bases short, with 10 bases between. CDR1 is SEHNR, CDR2 FQNEAQ, per germline (reference sequence). CDR3 region: CASSPDRAYNSPLHF. The CDR3 nucleotides are TGTGCCAGCAGCCCGGACCGTGCCTATAATTCACCCCTCCACTTT.

The V and J genes are TRBV6-5 and TRBJ1-1; D not resolved. Germline assignment: CDR1 MNHEY and CDR2 SVGAGI. The CDR3 runs 14 residues. The ends were cut back, 7 bases at V and 0 bases at J, with 12 bases in the middle. CDR3 sequence reads: CASTRTAMNTEAFF. The CDR3 DNA follows: TGTGCCAGCACTAGGACCGCCATGAACACTGAAGCTTTCTTT.

A few counts support this clonotype. The rearrangement uses TRBV6-5 and TRBJ2-2, with D unclear. Germline CDR1 is MNHEY and CDR2 is SVGAGI. V lost 2 bases, J lost 6 bases, and 10 bases lay in between. The CDR3 is 14 residues long. The CDR3 DNA reads TGTGCCAGCAGTTACGCAGCGTTTGCCGGGGAGCTGTTTTTT. Its protein is CASSYAAFAGELFF.

This clonotype has at least ten counts. The gene calls are TRBV3-1 and TRBJ2-5, with TRBD1 matching 7 bases. Germline CDR1 LGHDT, CDR2 YNNKEL (reference sequence). V lost 4 bases and J lost 2; bases outside the gene matches: 7. The CDR3 sequence is 15 residues long. CDR3 protein: CASSLVRTGQETQYF. The CDR3 DNA reads as TGTGCCAGCAGCCTAGTCCGGACAGGACAAGAGACCCAGTACTTC.

This rearrangement joins TRBV30 to TRBJ2-3; TRBD1 matches at 7 bases. This CDR3 has 14 residues. V was pared by 2 bases and J by 4 bases, with 6 bases of the junction left unmatched. Germline V gene lookup returns CDR1 GTSNPN and CDR2 SVGIG (reference sequence). The CDR3 DNA is TGTGCCTGGAGTCTAGTAGGGGGCGCAGATACGCAGTATTTT. Amino acid sequence: CAWSLVGGADTQYF.

This clonotype was detected only a few times. The V call is TRBV6-5, the J call TRBJ2-3, with 8 bases matching TRBD2. The CDR3 totals 16 residues. Germline V CDR1 and CDR2: MNHEY, SVGAGI. The J segment lost 1 base and the V segment lost 6 bases, leaving 9 bases of the junction unmatched. The CDR3 coding sequence is TGTGCCAGCAGCCTTTCGACTAGCGCTCGCACAGATACGCAGTATTTT. Encoded protein: CASSLSTSARTDTQYF.

This clonotype was counted only a few times. The chain is built from TRBV5-6 and TRBJ2-2, with 9 bases identical to TRBD1. The V gene end was trimmed by 0 bases and the J gene end by 6 bases; junction bases not matched to a gene: 3. The germline V gene has CDR1 SGHDT and CDR2 YYEEEE. This CDR3 is built from 15 residues. CDR3 sequence (DNA): TGTGCCAGCAGCTTGGGACAGGGGGTCGCCGGGGAGCTGTTTTTT. It yields the protein CASSLGQGVAGELFF.

The V call is TRBV10-3, the J call TRBJ2-7; 8 nucleotides agree with TRBD1. This CDR3 has 12 residues. CDR1 is ENHRY and CDR2 is SYGVKD in the germline V gene. The V segment lost 4 bases and the J segment 7 bases; nucleotides outside the gene matches: 3. The DNA of the CDR3 is TGTGCCATCAGTGCCGGACAGGGTGAGCAGTACTTC. Protein product: CAISAGQGEQYF.

This clonotype was seen a few times. A much larger clonotype is one base distant, so this may be a read error. DNA for the CDR3: TGTGCCAGCAGTGAATACCTAGGGAGTCAGGAGCCCCAGTACTTC. The encoded protein is CASSEYLGSQEPQYF. The chain carries TRBV25-1 and TRBJ2-5, with a weak D call TRBD2 (5 bases). The CDR3 spans 15 residues. Per germline, CDR1 MGHDK and CDR2 SYGVNS. V was cut by 0 bases and J by 9 bases, with 17 bases left in between.

Of note for this clonotype: In this CDR3 the conserved last residue, phenylalanine or tryptophan, is missing, so a read error is likely. The V gene is TRBV4-3, the J gene TRBJ2-7; D is perhaps TRBD1 (6 bases). This CDR3 contains 13 residues. Germline V lookup: CDR1 LGHNA, CDR2 YSLEER. The CDR3, as DNA: TGCGCCAGCAGCCGTGACAGGTTCCACGAACAGTACCTC. Protein: CASSRDRFHEQYL.

As concerns this clonotype: This clone may be a read error of a much larger clone one base away. The chain uses TRBV20-1 and TRBJ2-7; TRBD2 is a possible D gene (6 bases). The CDR3 covers 13 residues. V was pared by 5 bases and J by 2 bases, with 13 bases between. Looked up from germline, CDR1 is DFQATT and CDR2 is SNEGSKA (reference sequence). The CDR3 loop is CSAWAGSPYEQYF. The CDR3 DNA reads TGCAGTGCTTGGGCGGGGAGCCCCTACGAGCAGTACTTC.

This chain uses TRBV20-1 with TRBJ2-7; 11 bases are a match to TRBD2. There are 15 residues in the CDR3. CDR1 and CDR2 from the germline V gene are DFQATT and SNEGSKA (reference sequence). Germline trimming cut 0 bases from V and 4 bases from J; bases unmatched to any gene: 5. The CDR3 spells CSARELAGVKYEQYF. The CDR3 DNA reads TGCAGTGCTAGAGAACTAGCGGGAGTTAAGTACGAGCAGTACTTC.

This chain connects TRBV11-2 to TRBJ1-2; TRBD1 might be the D (5 bases). Germline CDR1 reads SGHAT; CDR2 reads FQNNGV. V was clipped by 0 bases and J by 3 bases, with 14 bases between them. This CDR3 has 16 amino acids. The DNA for the CDR3 is TGTGCCAGCAGCTTAGAAGGACAACCCCTTGACTATGGCTACACCTTC. Its translation: CASSLEGQPLDYGYTF.

This chain connects TRBV2 to TRBJ1-1; unclear D gene. Per the germline V gene, CDR1 is SNHLY and CDR2 is FYNNEI. V dropped 8 bases and J dropped 3 bases, with 16 bases sitting between them. This CDR3 is built from 14 residues. The CDR3 sequence: CASRMAPQDTEAFF. In nucleotides, the CDR3 is TGTGCCAGCCGAATGGCGCCCCAGGACACTGAAGCTTTCTTT.

V gene TRBV2 combines with J gene TRBJ2-7; no definite D call. The germline V gene has CDR1 SNHLY and CDR2 FYNNEI. This CDR3 has 12 residues. V was pared by 10 bases and J by 0 bases, with 10 bases between. CDR3 loop: CAIRPVSYEQYF. DNA for the CDR3: TGTGCCATACGACCGGTCTCCTACGAGCAGTACTTC. The whole variable domain, remainder taken from reference TRBV2 and TRBJ2-7, is EPEVTQTPSHQVTQMGQEVILRCVPISNHLYFYWYRQILGQKVEFLVSFYNNEISEKSEIFDDQFSVERPDGSNFTLKIRSTKLEDSAMYFCAIRPVSYEQYFGPGTRLTVT.

There are a few counts of this clonotype. V usage is TRBV27 and J usage is TRBJ1-1; D possibly corresponds to TRBD1 (6 bases). This CDR3 has 14 residues. V lost 3 bases, J lost 3 bases, and 11 bases lay in between. Germline V CDR1 and CDR2: MNHEY, SMNVEV (reference sequence). As DNA, the CDR3 is TGTGCCAGCAGTTTGCAGGGGAGAGACACTGAAGCTTTCTTT. The encoded protein is CASSLQGRDTEAFF.